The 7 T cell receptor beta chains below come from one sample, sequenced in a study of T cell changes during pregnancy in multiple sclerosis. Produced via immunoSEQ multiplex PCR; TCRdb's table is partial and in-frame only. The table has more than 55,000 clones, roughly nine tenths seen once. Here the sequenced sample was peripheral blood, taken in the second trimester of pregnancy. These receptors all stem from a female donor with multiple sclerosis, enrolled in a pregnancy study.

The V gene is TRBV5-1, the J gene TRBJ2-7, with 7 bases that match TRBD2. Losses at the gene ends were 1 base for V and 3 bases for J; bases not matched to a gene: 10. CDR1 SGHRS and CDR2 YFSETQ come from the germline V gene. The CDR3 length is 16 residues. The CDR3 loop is CASSLLQRGEGYEQYF. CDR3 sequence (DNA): TGCGCCAGCAGCTTGTTACAGCGGGGAGAGGGCTACGAGCAGTACTTC. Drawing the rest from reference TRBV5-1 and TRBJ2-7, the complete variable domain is KAGVTQTPRYLIKTRGQQVTLSCSPISGHRSVSWYQQTPGQGLQFLFEYFSETQRNKGNFPGRFSGRQFSNSRSEMNVSTLELGDSALYLCASSLLQRGEGYEQYFGPGTRLTVT.

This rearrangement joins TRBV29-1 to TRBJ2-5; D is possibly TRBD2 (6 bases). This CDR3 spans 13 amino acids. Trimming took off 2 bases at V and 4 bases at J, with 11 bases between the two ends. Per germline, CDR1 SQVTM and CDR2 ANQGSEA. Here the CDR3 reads CSVEMTAGETQYF. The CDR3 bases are TGCAGCGTTGAAATGACAGCGGGAGAGACCCAGTACTTC.

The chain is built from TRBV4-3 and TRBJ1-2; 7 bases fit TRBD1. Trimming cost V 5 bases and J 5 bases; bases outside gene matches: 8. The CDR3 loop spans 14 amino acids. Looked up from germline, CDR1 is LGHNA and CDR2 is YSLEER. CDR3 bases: TGCGCCAGCAGCTCACAGGGGCTCCTTTATGGCTACACCTTC. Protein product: CASSSQGLLYGYTF.

DNA of the CDR3: TGTGCCAGCAGTTACAACAGGGGCAGGGAGCAGTACTTC. Its protein is CASSYNRGREQYF. This chain uses TRBV6-5 with TRBJ2-7; TRBD1 aligns across 7 bases. Germline CDR1 is MNHEY and CDR2 is SVGAGI. J lost 7 bases, V lost 2 bases, and 5 bases had no gene match. The CDR3 totals 13 residues.

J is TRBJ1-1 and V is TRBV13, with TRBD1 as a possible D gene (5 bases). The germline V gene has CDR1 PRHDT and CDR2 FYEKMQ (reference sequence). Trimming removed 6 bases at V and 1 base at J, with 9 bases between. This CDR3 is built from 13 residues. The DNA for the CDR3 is TGTGCCAGCAGTTCGGGGGGGAACACTGAAGCTTTCTTT. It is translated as CASSSGGNTEAFF. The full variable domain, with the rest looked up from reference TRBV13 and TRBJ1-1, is AAGVIQSPRHLIKEKRETATLKCYPIPRHDTVYWYQQGPGQDPQFLISFYEKMQSDKGSIPDRFSAQQFSDYHSELNMSSLELGDSALYFCASSSGGNTEAFFGQGTRLTVV.

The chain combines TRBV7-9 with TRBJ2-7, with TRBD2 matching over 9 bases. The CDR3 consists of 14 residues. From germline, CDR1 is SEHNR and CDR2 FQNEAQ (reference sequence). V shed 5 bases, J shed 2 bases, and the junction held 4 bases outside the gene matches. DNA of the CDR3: TGTGCCAGCAGCGCCCCTAGCGGGGCCTACGAGCAGTACTTC. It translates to CASSAPSGAYEQYF.

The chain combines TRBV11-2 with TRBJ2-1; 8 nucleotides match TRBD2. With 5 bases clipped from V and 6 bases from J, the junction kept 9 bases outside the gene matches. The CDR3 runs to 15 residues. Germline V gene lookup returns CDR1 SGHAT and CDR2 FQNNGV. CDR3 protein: CASSQGGGTTNEQFF. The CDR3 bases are TGTGCCAGCAGCCAAGGCGGGGGGACTACCAATGAGCAGTTCTTC.